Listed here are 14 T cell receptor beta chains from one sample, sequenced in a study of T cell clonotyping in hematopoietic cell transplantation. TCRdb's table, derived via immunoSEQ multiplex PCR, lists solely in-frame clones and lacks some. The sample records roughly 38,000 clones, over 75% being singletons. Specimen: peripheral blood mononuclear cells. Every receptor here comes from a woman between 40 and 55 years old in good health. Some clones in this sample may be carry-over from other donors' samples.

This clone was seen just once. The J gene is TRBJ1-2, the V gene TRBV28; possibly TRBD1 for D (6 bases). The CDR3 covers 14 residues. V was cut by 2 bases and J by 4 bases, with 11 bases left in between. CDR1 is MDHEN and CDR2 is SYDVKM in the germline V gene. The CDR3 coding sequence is TGTGCCAGCAGTTTAGGGGGCTCGGGCTATGGCTACACCTTC. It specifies CASSLGGSGYGYTF.

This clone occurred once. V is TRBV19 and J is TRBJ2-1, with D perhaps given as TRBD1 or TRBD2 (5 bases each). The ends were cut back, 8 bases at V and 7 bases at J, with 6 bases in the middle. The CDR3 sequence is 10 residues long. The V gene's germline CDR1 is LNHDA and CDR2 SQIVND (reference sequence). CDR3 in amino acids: CASGTNEQFF. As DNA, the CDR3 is TGTGCCAGTGGGACGAATGAGCAGTTCTTC.

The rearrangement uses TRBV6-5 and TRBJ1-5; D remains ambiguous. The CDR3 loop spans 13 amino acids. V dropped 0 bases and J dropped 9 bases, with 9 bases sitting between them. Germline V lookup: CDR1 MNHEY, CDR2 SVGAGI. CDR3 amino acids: CASSYSEFLPQHF. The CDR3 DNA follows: TGTGCCAGCAGTTACTCGGAGTTTCTGCCCCAGCATTTT.

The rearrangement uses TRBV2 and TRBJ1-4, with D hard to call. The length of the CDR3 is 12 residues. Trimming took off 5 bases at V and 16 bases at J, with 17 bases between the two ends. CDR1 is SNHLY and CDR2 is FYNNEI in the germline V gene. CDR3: CASSLGDWGSFF. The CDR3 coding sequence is TGTGCCAGCAGTCTGGGAGATTGGGGATCGTTTTTT.

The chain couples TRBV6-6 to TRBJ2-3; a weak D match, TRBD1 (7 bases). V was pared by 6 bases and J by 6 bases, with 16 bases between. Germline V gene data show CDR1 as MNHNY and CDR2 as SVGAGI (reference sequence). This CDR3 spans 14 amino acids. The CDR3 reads CASREGAGADTQYF. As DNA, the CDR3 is TGTGCCAGCAGGGAGGGGGCAGGGGCCGATACGCAGTATTTT.

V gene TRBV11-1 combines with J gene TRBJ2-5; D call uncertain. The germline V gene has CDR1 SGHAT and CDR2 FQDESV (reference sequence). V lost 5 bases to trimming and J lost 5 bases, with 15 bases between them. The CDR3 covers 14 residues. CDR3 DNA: TGTGCCAGCAGCAGCCTCCGCCTCGGGGAGACCCAGTACTTC. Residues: CASSSLRLGETQYF.

This chain's CDR3 is CASSEKLAGGQYF. For the CDR3, the DNA is TGTGCCAGCAGCGAAAAACTAGCGGGAGGGCAGTACTTC. This chain uses TRBV28 with TRBJ2-7, with 12 bases that match TRBD2. The CDR3 consists of 13 residues. CDR1 and CDR2 from the germline V gene are MDHEN and SYDVKM. Trimming cost V 6 bases and J 9 bases; bases outside gene matches: 6.

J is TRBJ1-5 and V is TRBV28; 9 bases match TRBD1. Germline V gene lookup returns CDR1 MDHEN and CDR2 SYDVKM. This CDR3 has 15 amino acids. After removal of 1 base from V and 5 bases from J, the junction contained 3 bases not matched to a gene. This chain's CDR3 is CASSLSTGGDQPQHF. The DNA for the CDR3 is TGTGCCAGCAGTTTATCGACAGGGGGGGATCAGCCCCAGCATTTT.

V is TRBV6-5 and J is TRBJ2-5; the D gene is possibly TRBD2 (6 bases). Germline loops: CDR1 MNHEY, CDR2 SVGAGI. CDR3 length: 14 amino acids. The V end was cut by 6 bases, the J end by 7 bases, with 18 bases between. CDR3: CASSPPGVVRTQYF. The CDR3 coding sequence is TGTGCCAGCAGCCCACCGGGGGTCGTGAGGACCCAGTACTTC.

The CDR3 region is CASSQDLGEQYF. CDR3 coding DNA: TGTGCCAGCAGCCAAGATCTGGGGGAGCAGTACTTC. The chain employs TRBV14 and TRBJ2-7; D uncertain. Trimming pared 0 bases from V and 7 bases from J, leaving 7 bases between. The germline CDR1 and CDR2 sequences are SGHDN and FVKESK. The CDR3 is 12 residues long.

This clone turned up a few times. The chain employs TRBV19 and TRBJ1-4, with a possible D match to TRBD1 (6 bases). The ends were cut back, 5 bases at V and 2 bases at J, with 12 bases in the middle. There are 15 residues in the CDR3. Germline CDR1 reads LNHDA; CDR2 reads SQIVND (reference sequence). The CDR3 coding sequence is TGTGCCAGTAGTCCGACCCAGGGGACTAATGAAAAACTGTTTTTT. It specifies CASSPTQGTNEKLFF. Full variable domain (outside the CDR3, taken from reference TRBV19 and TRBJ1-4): DGGITQSPKYLFRKEGQNVTLSCEQNLNHDAMYWYRQDPGQGLRLIYYSQIVNDFQKGDIAEGYSVSREKKESFPLTVTSAQKNPTAFYLCASSPTQGTNEKLFFGSGTQLSVL.

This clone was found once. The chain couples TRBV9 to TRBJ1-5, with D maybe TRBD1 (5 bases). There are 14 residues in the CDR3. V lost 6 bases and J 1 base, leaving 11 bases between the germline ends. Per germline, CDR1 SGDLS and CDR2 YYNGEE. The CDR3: CASTPGVSNQPQHF. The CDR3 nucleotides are TGTGCCAGCACGCCGGGGGTCAGCAATCAGCCCCAGCATTTT.

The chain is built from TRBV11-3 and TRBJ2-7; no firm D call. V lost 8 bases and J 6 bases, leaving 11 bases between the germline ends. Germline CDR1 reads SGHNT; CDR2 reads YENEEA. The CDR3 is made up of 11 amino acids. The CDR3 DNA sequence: TGTGCCAGCGGGATTGGTTTCGAGCAGTACTTC. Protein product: CASGIGFEQYF.

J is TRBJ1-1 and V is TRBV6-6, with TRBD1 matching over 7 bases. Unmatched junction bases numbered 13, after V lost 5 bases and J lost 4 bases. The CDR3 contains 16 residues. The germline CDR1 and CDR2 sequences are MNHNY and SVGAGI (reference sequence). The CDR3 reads CASSGMWTGSSTEAFF. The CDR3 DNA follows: TGTGCCAGCAGTGGCATGTGGACAGGTTCGAGCACTGAAGCTTTCTTT.